What follows are 16 T cell receptor beta chains derived from one specimen sequenced in a study of cytomegalovirus exposure and HLA in healthy donors. PCR used 60 Vbeta primers and 13 Jbeta primers. Some clones are missing from TCRdb's copy, which holds only in-frame ones; the method was immunoSEQ multiplex PCR. The sample includes approximately 100,000 clones, about nine tenths of them seen just once. The sample comprised PBMCs. These receptors originate from a man aged 30-40 years in good health and CMV-seropositive.

The rearrangement uses TRBV28 and TRBJ1-5, with D perhaps matching TRBD1 (5 bases). Trimming shortened V by 6 bases and J by 0 bases, and 15 bases separated the two germline ends. The CDR3 runs 16 residues. Germline CDR1 reads MDHEN; CDR2 reads SYDVKM. The CDR3 sequence is CASREDSFYSNQPQHF. In DNA, the CDR3 is TGTGCCAGCAGGGAAGACAGTTTTTATAGCAATCAGCCCCAGCATTTT.

The chain has TRBV7-8 and TRBJ2-2; TRBD1 is a possible D gene (6 bases). This CDR3 comprises 16 residues. From germline, CDR1 is SGHVS and CDR2 FQNEAQ. Trimming left V 5 bases short and J 6 bases short, with 19 bases between. In nucleotides, the CDR3 is TGTGCCAGCAGCGAAAGACGGACAGAGCGGCCCGGGGAGCTGTTTTTT. Protein: CASSERRTERPGELFF.

This clone was picked up a small number of times. The CDR3 loop reads CASSPGEREGYEQYF. CDR3 bases: TGTGCCAGCTCACCAGGCGAGCGGGAGGGCTACGAGCAGTACTTC. The chain joins TRBV18 to TRBJ2-7; 10 positions match TRBD2. The germline V gene has CDR1 KGHSH and CDR2 LQKENI. The ends lost 2 bases at V and 3 bases at J; junction bases unmatched: 4. The CDR3 runs 15 residues.

The chain employs TRBV5-4 and TRBJ1-1; a weak D match, TRBD1 (6 bases). The V and J ends lost 2 bases and 1 base respectively, with 9 bases between them. The CDR3 contains 14 residues. Looked up from germline, CDR1 is SGHNT and CDR2 is YYREEE (reference sequence). In DNA, the CDR3 is TGTGCCAGCAGCTTCGGGACACAGAACACTGAAGCTTTCTTT. This translates into CASSFGTQNTEAFF. The full variable domain, with the rest looked up from reference TRBV5-4 and TRBJ1-1, is ETGVTQSPTHLIKTRGQQVTLRCSSQSGHNTVSWYQQALGQGPQFIFQYYREEENGRGNFPPRFSGLQFPNYSSELNVNALELDDSALYLCASSFGTQNTEAFFGQGTRLTVV.

This rearrangement joins TRBV28 to TRBJ1-3, with a weak D call TRBD1 (6 bases). This CDR3 region has 15 residues. Trimming removed 3 bases at V and 4 bases at J, with 13 bases between. The germline V gene has CDR1 MDHEN and CDR2 SYDVKM. CDR3: CASSFEQGWGNTIYF. CDR3 in DNA: TGTGCCAGCAGTTTTGAGCAGGGGTGGGGAAACACCATATATTTT.

V is TRBV27 and J is TRBJ2-3; 10 nucleotides align to TRBD2. Trimming took 5 bases from V and 5 from J; bases not matched to a gene: 13. CDR3 size: 17 residues. In germline, CDR1 is MNHEY, CDR2 SMNVEV (reference sequence). CDR3 in DNA: TGTGCCAGCAGTCCACCAACACTGCTAGCGGGAGAAGATACGCAGTATTTT. It codes for CASSPPTLLAGEDTQYF.

The chain links TRBV2 to TRBJ1-2, with D maybe TRBD1 (5 bases). The V and J ends lost 5 bases and 5 bases respectively, with 12 bases between them. The CDR3 spans 13 residues. CDR1 is SNHLY and CDR2 is FYNNEI in the germline V gene. CDR3 amino acids: CASSSEAGYGYTF. The CDR3 DNA is TGTGCCAGCAGTTCCGAGGCAGGGTATGGCTACACCTTC.

The V gene is TRBV18, the J gene TRBJ2-1; D is unclear. V was shortened by 6 bases and J by 5 bases, with 2 bases between the two germline ends. The CDR3 runs 10 residues. Germline values: CDR1 KGHSH, CDR2 LQKENI. DNA for the CDR3: TGTGCCAGCTCTAACAATGAGCAGTTCTTC. Translating it yields CASSNNEQFF.

This clone was recorded once. CDR3 in DNA: TGTGCCAGCAGTGAAGTACGGAACTATGGCTACACCTTC. Translation gives CASSEVRNYGYTF. The rearrangement uses TRBV6-1 and TRBJ1-2; D is undetermined. V gave up 1 base and J gave up 2 bases, with 5 bases separating them. CDR3 size: 13 residues. Germline V gene data show CDR1 as MNHNS and CDR2 as SASEGT.

This clone was seen only once. At one of its ends the junction is not consistent with the germline gene, which may arise from a read error. The chain is built from TRBV19 and TRBJ2-5; perhaps TRBD2 as D (5 bases). CDR1 is LNHDA, CDR2 SQIVND, per germline (reference sequence). The CDR3 length is 13 residues. CDR3 nucleotide sequence: TGTGCCAGTAGGATAGGGAGCCAAGAGACCCAGTACTTC. It is translated as CASRIGSQETQYF.

V usage is TRBV9 and J usage is TRBJ2-1; 7 positions match TRBD2. With 0 bases clipped from V and 0 bases from J, the junction kept 21 bases outside the gene matches. The length of the CDR3 is 22 residues. Germline V gene data show CDR1 as SGDLS and CDR2 as YYNGEE. The CDR3 protein is CASSVAGGLAGAPFSSYNEQFF. The CDR3 nucleotides are TGTGCCAGCAGCGTAGCCGGGGGACTGGCGGGAGCCCCTTTCAGCTCCTACAATGAGCAGTTCTTC.

The table lists this clone with a few counts. Since a far larger clone is one base different, this is likely a read error. J is TRBJ1-2 and V is TRBV28; no definite D call. CDR3 length: 13 residues. CDR1 is MDHEN and CDR2 is SYDVKM in the germline V gene. With 5 bases removed from V and 2 bases from J, the gap between germline ends came to 9 bases. The CDR3 protein is CASSGDGNYGYTF. The CDR3 DNA follows: TGTGCCAGCAGTGGTGACGGGAACTATGGCTACACCTTC.

The chain links TRBV11-2 to TRBJ2-3; 8 bases are shared with TRBD2. This CDR3 is 15 amino acids long. Germline loops: CDR1 SGHAT, CDR2 FQNNGV. Germline trimming cut 2 bases from V and 6 bases from J; bases unmatched to any gene: 7. The CDR3 loop is CASSLRLAGFDTQYF. The DNA for the CDR3 is TGTGCCAGCAGCTTAAGATTAGCGGGATTTGATACGCAGTATTTT.

Only one count was recorded for this clone. The chain uses TRBV13 and TRBJ2-7, with 8 bases identical to TRBD1. With V trimmed by 6 bases and J by 5 bases, 9 bases remained unmatched. The CDR3 is 14 residues long. CDR1 and CDR2 (germline): PRHDT, FYEKMQ (reference sequence). The CDR3 protein is CASRLGTGPNEQYF. In DNA form, the CDR3 reads TGTGCCAGCAGATTGGGGACAGGACCCAACGAGCAGTACTTC.

Only one count was recorded for this clone. This chain links TRBV4-2 with TRBJ2-1, with D possibly being TRBD2 (5 bases). Germline V gene sequence: CDR1 LGHNA, CDR2 YNFKEQ. The V end lost 3 bases, the J end lost 0 bases, and 24 bases lay between the germline ends. CDR3 length: 20 amino acids. In DNA form, the CDR3 reads TGTGCCAGCAGCCAGGTGTTCGCCCCCGTGGGAGCCAGCTCCTACAATGAGCAGTTCTTC. Translated: CASSQVFAPVGASSYNEQFF.

The chain joins TRBV6-1 to TRBJ2-5; TRBD1 might be the D (6 bases). Germline V gives CDR1 MNHNS, CDR2 SASEGT. Trimming took 5 bases from V and 10 from J, leaving 11 bases between them. The length of the CDR3 is 11 residues. This CDR3 reads CASSNREYQYF. The CDR3 DNA is TGTGCCAGCAGTAACAGGGAATACCAGTACTTC.